This TCR beta chain was recorded in a study of CD8 T cells in Susac syndrome. The V end lost 1 base, the J end lost 0 bases, and 16 bases lay between the germline ends. CDR1 is DFQATT and CDR2 is SNEGSKA in the germline V gene (reference sequence). CDR3 size: 16 residues. This clonotype came up once. Random hexamers served to reverse transcribe roughly 0.45 to 1 ug RNA. TCRdb re-derived calls from the immunoSEQ multiplex PCR reads in MiXCR, one entry per CDR3 protein. The table includes about 300,000 distinct CDR3 sequences, roughly 90% detected once. The T cells that were sequenced for TCR beta were CD8+ and CD4+ cells from blood.

The rearrangement links TRBV20-1 to TRBJ2-7, with D unclear. The specimen was CD8+ T cells from PBMCs. The receptor comes from a human donor with multiple sclerosis. The CDR3 reads CSARGHPKRSSYEQYF. CDR3 DNA sequence: TGCAGTGCTAGAGGACATCCGAAGCGATCCTCCTACGAGCAGTACTTC.